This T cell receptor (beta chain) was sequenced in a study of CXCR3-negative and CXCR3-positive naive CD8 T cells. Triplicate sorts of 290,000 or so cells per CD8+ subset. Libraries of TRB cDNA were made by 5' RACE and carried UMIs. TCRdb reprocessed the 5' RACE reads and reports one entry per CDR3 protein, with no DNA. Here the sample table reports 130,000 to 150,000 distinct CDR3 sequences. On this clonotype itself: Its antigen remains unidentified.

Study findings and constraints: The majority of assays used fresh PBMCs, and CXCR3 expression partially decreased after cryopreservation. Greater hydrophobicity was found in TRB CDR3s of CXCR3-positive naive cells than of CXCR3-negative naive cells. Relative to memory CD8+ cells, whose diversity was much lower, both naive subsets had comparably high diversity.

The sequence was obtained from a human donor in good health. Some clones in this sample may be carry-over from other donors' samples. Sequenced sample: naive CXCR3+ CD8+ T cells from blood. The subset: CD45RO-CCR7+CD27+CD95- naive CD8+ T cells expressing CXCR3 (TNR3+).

CDR3 region: CASSQGYGRGFTDTQYF. The genes are TRBV3-1 and TRBJ2-3; TCRdb designates TRBD2, a call that cannot be tested without DNA. CDR1 is LGHDT and CDR2 is YNNKEL in the germline V gene (reference sequence). The CDR3 is made up of 17 amino acids.